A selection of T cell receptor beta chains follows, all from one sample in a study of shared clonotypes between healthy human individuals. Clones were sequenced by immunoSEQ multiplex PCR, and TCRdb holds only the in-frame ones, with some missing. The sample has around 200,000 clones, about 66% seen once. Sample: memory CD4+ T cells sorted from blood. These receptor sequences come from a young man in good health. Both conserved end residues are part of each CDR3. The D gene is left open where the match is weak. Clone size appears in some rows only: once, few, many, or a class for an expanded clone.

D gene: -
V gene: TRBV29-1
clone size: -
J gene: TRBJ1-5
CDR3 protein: CSVASSGVNQPQHF
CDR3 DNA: TGCAGCGTAGCCTCTTCGGGAGTGAATCAGCCCCAGCATTTT

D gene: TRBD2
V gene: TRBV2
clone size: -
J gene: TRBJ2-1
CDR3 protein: CASTGDGRGLAGVNEQFF
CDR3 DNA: TGTGCCAGCACAGGCGATGGTAGGGGACTAGCGGGGGTTAATGAGCAGTTCTTC

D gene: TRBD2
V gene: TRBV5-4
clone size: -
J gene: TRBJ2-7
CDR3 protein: CASSDPGTSGNPYEQYF
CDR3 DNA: TGTGCCAGCAGCGACCCCGGGACTAGCGGGAACCCCTACGAGCAGTACTTC

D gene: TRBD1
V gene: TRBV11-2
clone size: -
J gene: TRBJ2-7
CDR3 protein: CASSTREGAVGYEQYF
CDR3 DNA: TGTGCCAGCAGCACCCGCGAGGGGGCCGTCGGGTACGAGCAGTACTTC

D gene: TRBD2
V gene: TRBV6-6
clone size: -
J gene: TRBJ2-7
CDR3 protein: CASRLSGRVGEQYF
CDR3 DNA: TGTGCCAGCAGGCTTAGCGGGAGAGTGGGTGAGCAGTACTTC

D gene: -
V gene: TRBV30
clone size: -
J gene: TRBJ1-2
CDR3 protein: CAWMNSGVYGYTF
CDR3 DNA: TGTGCCTGGATGAATTCAGGGGTCTATGGCTACACCTTC

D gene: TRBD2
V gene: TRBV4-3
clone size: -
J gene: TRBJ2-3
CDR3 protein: CASSQDSMGTRLDTQYF
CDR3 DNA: TGCGCCAGCAGCCAAGATTCAATGGGGACTAGATTGGATACGCAGTATTTT

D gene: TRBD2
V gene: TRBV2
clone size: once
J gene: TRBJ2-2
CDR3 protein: CASRDPGLATGELFF
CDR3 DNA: TGTGCCAGCAGGGATCCGGGACTAGCAACCGGGGAGCTGTTTTTT

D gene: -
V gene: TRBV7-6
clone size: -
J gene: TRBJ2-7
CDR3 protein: CASSLRAGSGSYEQYF
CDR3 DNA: TGTGCCAGCAGCCTTCGGGCAGGGTCGGGCTCCTACGAGCAGTACTTC

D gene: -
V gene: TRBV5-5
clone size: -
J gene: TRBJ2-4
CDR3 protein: CASSLLLAKNIQYF
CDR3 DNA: TGTGCCAGCAGCCTATTACTAGCCAAAAACATTCAGTACTTC

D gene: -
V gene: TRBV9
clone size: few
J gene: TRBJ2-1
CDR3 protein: CASSVGNVGGSYNEQFF
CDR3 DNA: TGTGCCAGCAGCGTAGGAAACGTGGGAGGCTCCTACAATGAGCAGTTCTTC

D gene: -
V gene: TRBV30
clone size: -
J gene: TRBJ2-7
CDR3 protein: CAWSGVLYEQYF
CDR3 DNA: TGTGCCTGGAGTGGGGTTCTCTACGAGCAGTACTTC

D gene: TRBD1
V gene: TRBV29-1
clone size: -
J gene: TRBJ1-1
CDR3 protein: CSVGDRTRTEAFF
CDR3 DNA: TGCAGCGTTGGGGACAGGACGAGGACTGAAGCTTTCTTT

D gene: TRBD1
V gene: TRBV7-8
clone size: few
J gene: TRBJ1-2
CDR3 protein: CASRSGQGVYGYTF
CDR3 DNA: TGTGCCAGCAGGTCAGGACAGGGAGTCTATGGCTACACCTTC

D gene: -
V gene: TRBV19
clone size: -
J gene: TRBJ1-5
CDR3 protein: CASSRVQSGNRAPQHF
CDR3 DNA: TGTGCCAGTAGTAGGGTCCAAAGCGGGAACAGAGCGCCCCAGCATTTT

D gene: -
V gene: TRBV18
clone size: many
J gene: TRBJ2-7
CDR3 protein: CASSLRSYEQYF
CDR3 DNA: TGTGCCAGCTCCCTCCGCTCCTACGAGCAGTACTTC

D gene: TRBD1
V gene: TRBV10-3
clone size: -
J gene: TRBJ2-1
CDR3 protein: CATNRDRGNEQFF
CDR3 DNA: TGTGCCACCAACCGGGACAGGGGCAATGAGCAGTTCTTC

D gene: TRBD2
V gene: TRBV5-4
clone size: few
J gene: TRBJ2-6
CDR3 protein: CASSPALSGRGPSGANVLTF
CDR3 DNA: TGTGCCAGCAGCCCAGCCTTAAGCGGGAGGGGGCCCTCTGGGGCCAACGTCCTGACTTTC

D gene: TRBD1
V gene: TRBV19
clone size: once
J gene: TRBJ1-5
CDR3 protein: CASSIRQGVDQPQHF
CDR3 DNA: TGTGCCAGTAGTATAAGGCAGGGGGTGGATCAGCCCCAGCATTTT

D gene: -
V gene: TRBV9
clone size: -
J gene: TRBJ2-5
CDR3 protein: CASSGGKERSYQETQYF
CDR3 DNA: TGTGCCAGCAGCGGGGGAAAGGAACGGAGTTACCAAGAGACCCAGTACTTC

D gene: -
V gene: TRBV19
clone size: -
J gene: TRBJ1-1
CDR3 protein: CASIGRPTGTEAFF
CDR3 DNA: TGTGCCAGTATTGGGCGGCCCACGGGAACTGAAGCTTTCTTT

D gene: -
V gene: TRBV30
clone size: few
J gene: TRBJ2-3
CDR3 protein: CALDDAASTDTQYF
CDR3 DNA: TGTGCCTTGGACGACGCGGCTAGCACAGATACGCAGTATTTT

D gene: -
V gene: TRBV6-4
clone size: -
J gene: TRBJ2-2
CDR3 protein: CASKWGELFF
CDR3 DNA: TGTGCCAGCAAGTGGGGGGAGCTGTTTTTT

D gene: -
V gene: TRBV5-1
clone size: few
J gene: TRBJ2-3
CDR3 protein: CASSLGGRTDTQYF
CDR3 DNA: TGCGCCAGCAGCTTGGGAGGGAGGACAGATACGCAGTATTTT

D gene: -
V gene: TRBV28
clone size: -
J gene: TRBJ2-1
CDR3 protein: CASSLTGGLLGNNEQFF
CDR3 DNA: TGTGCCAGCAGTTTGACAGGCGGCCTACTTGGGAACAATGAGCAGTTCTTC

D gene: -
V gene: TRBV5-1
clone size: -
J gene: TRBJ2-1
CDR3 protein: CASSLARRARPLQYNEQFF
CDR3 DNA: TGCGCCAGCAGCTTGGCGCGCAGGGCTCGTCCACTCCAGTACAATGAGCAGTTCTTC

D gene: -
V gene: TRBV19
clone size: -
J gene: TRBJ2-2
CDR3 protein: CASSMIGELFF
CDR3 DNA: TGTGCCAGTAGTATGATTGGGGAGCTGTTTTTT

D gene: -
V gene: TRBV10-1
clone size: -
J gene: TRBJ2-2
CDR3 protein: CASSPVKTTGELFF
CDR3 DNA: TGCGCCAGCAGTCCAGTAAAAACAACCGGGGAGCTGTTTTTT

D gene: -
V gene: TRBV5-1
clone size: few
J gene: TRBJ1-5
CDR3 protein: CASSTAGGQPQHF
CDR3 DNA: TGCGCCAGCAGCACGGCAGGTGGCCAGCCCCAGCATTTT

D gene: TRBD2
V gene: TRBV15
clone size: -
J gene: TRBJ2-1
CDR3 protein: CATSIGTSGAYNEQFF
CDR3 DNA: TGTGCCACCAGCATTGGGACTAGCGGGGCCTACAATGAGCAGTTCTTC

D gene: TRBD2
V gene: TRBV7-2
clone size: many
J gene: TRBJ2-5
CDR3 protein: CASSFTGGMTQYF
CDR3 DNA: TGTGCCAGCAGCTTTACGGGGGGGATGACCCAGTACTTC

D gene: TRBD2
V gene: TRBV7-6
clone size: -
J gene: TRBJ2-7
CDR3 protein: CASSLAVAGGPGYEQYF
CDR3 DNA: TGTGCCAGCAGCTTAGCAGTAGCGGGAGGACCGGGCTACGAGCAGTACTTC

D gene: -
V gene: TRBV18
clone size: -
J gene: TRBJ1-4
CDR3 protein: CASSPMGEKLFF
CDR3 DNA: TGTGCCAGCTCACCCATGGGAGAAAAACTGTTTTTT

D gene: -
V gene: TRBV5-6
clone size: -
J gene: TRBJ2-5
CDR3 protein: CASSLGLNSGSSQETQYF
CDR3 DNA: TGTGCCAGCAGCCTGGGCCTCAATAGCGGAAGTTCCCAAGAGACCCAGTACTTC

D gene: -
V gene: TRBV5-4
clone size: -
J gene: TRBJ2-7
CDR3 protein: CASSSSGRGYEQYF
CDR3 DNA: TGTGCCAGCAGCTCCTCGGGCAGGGGTTACGAGCAGTACTTC

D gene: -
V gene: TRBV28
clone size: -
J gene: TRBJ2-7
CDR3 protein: CASRPGTVSYEQYF
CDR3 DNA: TGTGCCAGCAGGCCAGGGACCGTTTCCTACGAGCAGTACTTC

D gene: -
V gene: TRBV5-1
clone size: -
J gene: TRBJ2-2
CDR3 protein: CASSRTGSSNTGELFF
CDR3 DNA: TGCGCCAGCAGTCGGACCGGGTCCTCGAACACCGGGGAGCTGTTTTTT

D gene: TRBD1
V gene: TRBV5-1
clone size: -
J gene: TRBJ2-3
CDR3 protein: CASSLWAQGNLKDTQYF
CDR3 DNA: TGCGCCAGCAGCTTGTGGGCACAGGGGAATCTTAAAGATACGCAGTATTTT

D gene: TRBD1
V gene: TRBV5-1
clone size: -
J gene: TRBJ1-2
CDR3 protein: CASSFPGQASYGYTF
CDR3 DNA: TGCGCCAGCAGCTTCCCGGGACAGGCATCCTATGGCTACACCTTC

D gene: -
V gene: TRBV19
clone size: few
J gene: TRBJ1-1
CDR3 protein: CASSISWVAFF
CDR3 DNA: TGTGCCAGTAGTATATCTTGGGTGGCTTTCTTT

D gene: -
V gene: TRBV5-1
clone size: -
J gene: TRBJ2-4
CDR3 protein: CASMGDVNIQYF
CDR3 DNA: TGCGCCAGCATGGGGGACGTAAACATTCAGTACTTC

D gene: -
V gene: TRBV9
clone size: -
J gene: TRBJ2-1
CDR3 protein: CASSLYNEQFF
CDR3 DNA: TGTGCCAGCAGCTTATACAATGAGCAGTTCTTC

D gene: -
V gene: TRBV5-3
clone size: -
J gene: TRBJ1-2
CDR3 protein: CASVSGVPETYGYTF
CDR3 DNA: TGTGCCAGCGTATCGGGCGTACCAGAGACCTATGGCTACACCTTC

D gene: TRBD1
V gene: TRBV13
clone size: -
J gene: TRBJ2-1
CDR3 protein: CASSFRGLEQFF
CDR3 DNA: TGTGCCAGCAGCTTCAGGGGGCTTGAGCAGTTCTTC

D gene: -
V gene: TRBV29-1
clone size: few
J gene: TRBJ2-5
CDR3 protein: CSIRDGQETQYF
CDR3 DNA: TGCAGCATCCGGGACGGCCAAGAGACCCAGTACTTC